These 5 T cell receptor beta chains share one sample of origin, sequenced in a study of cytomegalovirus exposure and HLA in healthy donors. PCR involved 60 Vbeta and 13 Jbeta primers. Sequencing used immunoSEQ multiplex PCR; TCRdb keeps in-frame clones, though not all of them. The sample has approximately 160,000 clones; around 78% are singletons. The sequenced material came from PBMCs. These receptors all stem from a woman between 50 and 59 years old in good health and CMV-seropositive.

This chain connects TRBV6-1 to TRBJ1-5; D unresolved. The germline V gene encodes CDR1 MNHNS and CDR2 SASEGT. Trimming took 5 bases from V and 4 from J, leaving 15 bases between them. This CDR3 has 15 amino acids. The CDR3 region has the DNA TGTGCCAGCAGTTCGGGGAAGTTCTCTAATCAGCCCCAGCATTTT. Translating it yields CASSSGKFSNQPQHF.

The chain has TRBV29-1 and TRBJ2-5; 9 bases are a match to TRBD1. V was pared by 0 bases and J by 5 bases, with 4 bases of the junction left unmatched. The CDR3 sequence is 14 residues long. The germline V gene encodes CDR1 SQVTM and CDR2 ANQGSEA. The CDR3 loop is CSVEDTGGVETQYF. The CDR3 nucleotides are TGCAGCGTTGAAGATACAGGGGGCGTTGAGACCCAGTACTTC.

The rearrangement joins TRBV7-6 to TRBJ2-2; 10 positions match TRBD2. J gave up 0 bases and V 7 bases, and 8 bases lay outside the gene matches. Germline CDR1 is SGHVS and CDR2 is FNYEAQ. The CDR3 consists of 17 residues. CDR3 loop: CASTKRTSGANTGELFF. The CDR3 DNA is TGTGCCAGCACCAAAAGGACTAGCGGCGCGAACACCGGGGAGCTGTTTTTT.

The CDR3 reads CASSLGGATDTQYF. The DNA of the CDR3 is TGTGCCAGCAGCCTCGGGGGGGCCACAGATACGCAGTATTTT. J is TRBJ2-3 and V is TRBV11-3; 8 positions match TRBD2. The ends lost 5 bases at V and 2 bases at J; junction bases unmatched: 3. The CDR3 spans 14 residues. Germline V gene sequence: CDR1 SGHNT, CDR2 YENEEA.

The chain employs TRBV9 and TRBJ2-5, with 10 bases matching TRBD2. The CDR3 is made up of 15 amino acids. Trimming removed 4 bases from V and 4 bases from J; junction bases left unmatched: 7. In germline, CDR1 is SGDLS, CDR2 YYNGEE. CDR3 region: CASSPGAGGGETQYF. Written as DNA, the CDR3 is TGTGCCAGCAGCCCCGGAGCGGGAGGGGGAGAGACCCAGTACTTC.